This passage covers 23 T cell receptor beta chains from one sample sequenced in a study of technical replicates of blood from a few donors. The data were produced by immunoSEQ multiplex PCR, yet TCRdb's version contains in-frame clones alone and is incomplete. This repertoire shows approximately 99,000 clones, about 96% found once; its top ten account for approximately 0.33%. Sequencing input: T cells isolated from PBMCs. The receptors stem from a human donor in good health.

This chain links TRBV27 with TRBJ2-1, with 8 bases that match TRBD2. Germline V gene data show CDR1 as MNHEY and CDR2 as SMNVEV (reference sequence). With 5 bases clipped from V and 4 bases from J, the junction kept 13 bases outside the gene matches. The CDR3 contains 17 residues. As DNA, the CDR3 is TGTGCCAGCAGTACCCTTTCCGGGACTAGAGCATACAATGAGCAGTTCTTC. This encodes CASSTLSGTRAYNEQFF.

This chain joins TRBV6-5 and TRBJ2-1; D is unresolved. Trimming took 5 bases from V and 13 from J, leaving 15 bases between them. From germline, CDR1 is MNHEY and CDR2 SVGAGI. The CDR3 runs to 12 residues. CDR3 residues: CASSGPLGDQFF. Written as DNA, the CDR3 is TGTGCCAGCAGTGGGCCGTTGGGCGATCAGTTCTTC.

V usage is TRBV10-3 and J usage is TRBJ1-5; 8 bases fit TRBD1. This CDR3 contains 15 residues. The V segment lost 7 bases and the J segment 6 bases; nucleotides outside the gene matches: 11. From germline, CDR1 is ENHRY and CDR2 SYGVKD. CDR3 loop: CAIKETGEGSQPQHF. In DNA form, the CDR3 reads TGTGCCATCAAAGAGACAGGGGAAGGTAGTCAGCCCCAGCATTTT.

J is TRBJ2-3 and V is TRBV5-1; unclear D gene. This CDR3 spans 13 amino acids. The germline V gene has CDR1 SGHRS and CDR2 YFSETQ. Trimming took 1 base from V and 4 from J, leaving 7 bases between them. In DNA form, the CDR3 reads TGCGCCAGCAGCTTGATTAGTGCAGATACGCAGTATTTT. This gives the protein CASSLISADTQYF.

The genes are TRBV6-6 and TRBJ2-7; possible D gene TRBD2, 5 bases. Germline V gene data show CDR1 as MNHNY and CDR2 as SVGAGI (reference sequence). The CDR3 has 13 amino acids. Trimming took off 7 bases at V and 7 bases at J, with 17 bases between the two ends. The CDR3 sequence is CASTLIGWEEQYF. CDR3 in DNA: TGTGCCAGCACCTTAATAGGGTGGGAGGAGCAGTACTTC.

This sequence joins TRBV10-3 and TRBJ2-1; possibly TRBD2 for D (6 bases). The length of the CDR3 is 15 residues. With 0 bases removed from V and 5 bases from J, the gap between germline ends came to 11 bases. CDR1 is ENHRY and CDR2 is SYGVKD in the germline V gene. CDR3 in DNA: TGTGCCATCAGTGAGTCAGTGGGAGGTGACAATGAGCAGTTCTTC. This translates into CAISESVGGDNEQFF.

This chain uses TRBV7-6 with TRBJ1-5; D possibly corresponds to TRBD1 (5 bases). CDR3 size: 15 residues. Trimming pared 1 base from V and 3 bases from J, leaving 10 bases between. Germline V gene sequence: CDR1 SGHVS, CDR2 FNYEAQ. CDR3 nucleotide sequence: TGTGCCAGCAGCTTAGATCCAGGGCTCAATCAGCCCCAGCATTTT. Its protein product is CASSLDPGLNQPQHF. The variable domain in full, completed from reference TRBV7-6 and TRBJ1-5, reads GAGVSQSPRYKVTKRGQDVALRCDPISGHVSLYWYRQALGQGPEFLTYFNYEAQQDKSGLPNDRFSAERPEGSISTLTIQRTEQRDSAMYRCASSLDPGLNQPQHFGDGTRLSIL.

The chain links TRBV11-2 to TRBJ2-7; 8 bases line up with TRBD1. Per germline, CDR1 SGHAT and CDR2 FQNNGV. There are 15 residues in the CDR3. J was trimmed by 3 bases and V by 4 bases; bases with no gene match: 8. As DNA, the CDR3 is TGTGCCAGCAGCTGGACAGGGATAGCTTTCTACGAGCAGTACTTC. It encodes CASSWTGIAFYEQYF.

The chain uses TRBV6-6 and TRBJ1-2; 7 bases align to TRBD1. J gave up 4 bases and V 6 bases, and 11 bases lay outside the gene matches. The CDR3 contains 15 residues. The germline gives CDR1 MNHNY, CDR2 SVGAGI (reference sequence). CDR3 coding DNA: TGTGCCAGCAGCCAGACCGGGACAGCTTCCTATGGCTACACCTTC. Translated, it gives CASSQTGTASYGYTF.

The rearrangement links TRBV5-1 to TRBJ2-2, with D unclear. The ends were cut back, 4 bases at V and 5 bases at J, with 6 bases in the middle. This CDR3 spans 12 amino acids. Germline V gene data show CDR1 as SGHRS and CDR2 as YFSETQ. The CDR3: CASSLLTGELFF. CDR3 nucleotide sequence: TGCGCCAGCAGCCTCCTAACCGGGGAGCTGTTTTTT.

J is TRBJ2-4 and V is TRBV11-3; 7 nucleotides agree with TRBD1. Germline loops: CDR1 SGHNT, CDR2 YENEEA. The trim removed 5 bases at V and 0 bases at J, leaving 7 bases unmatched. The CDR3 is 16 amino acids. The CDR3, as DNA: TGTGCCAGCAGCCCCACAGGGGCGCTAGCCAAAAACATTCAGTACTTC. Translated, it gives CASSPTGALAKNIQYF.

V is TRBV19 and J is TRBJ2-7; 12 positions agree with TRBD2. V shed 0 bases and J 7 bases; nucleotides not matched to a gene: 10. This CDR3 contains 17 residues. Germline-derived CDR1 and CDR2 are LNHDA and SQIVND (reference sequence). The CDR3 region has the DNA TGTGCCAGTAGTATAGAAATGGGACTAGCGGGTCTTGGAGAGCAGTACTTC. Translated: CASSIEMGLAGLGEQYF.

The chain uses TRBV18 and TRBJ2-3; TRBD2 might be the D (6 bases). V was cut by 2 bases and J by 0 bases, with 9 bases left in between. CDR1 is KGHSH, CDR2 LQKENI, per germline. This CDR3 is built from 15 residues. The CDR3 nucleotides read TGTGCCAGCTCACCAGCAGCGGGCAGCACAGATACGCAGTATTTT. Translation: CASSPAAGSTDTQYF.

This clone was counted a single time. This chain joins TRBV10-1 and TRBJ2-7; 9 bases map to TRBD2. This CDR3 is built from 15 residues. Per germline, CDR1 WNHNN and CDR2 SYGVQD (reference sequence). After removal of 0 bases from V and 6 bases from J, the junction contained 6 bases not matched to a gene. The CDR3 is CASSESSGRFVEQYF. In DNA form, the CDR3 reads TGCGCCAGCAGTGAGTCAAGCGGGAGGTTTGTCGAGCAGTACTTC.

This chain joins TRBV14 and TRBJ2-1; TRBD1 agrees at 7 bases. V lost 3 bases, J lost 5 bases, and 13 bases stayed unmatched. This CDR3 spans 17 amino acids. The germline V gene encodes CDR1 SGHDN and CDR2 FVKESK. The CDR3 protein is CASSHKRQGRLDNEQFF. DNA for the CDR3: TGTGCCAGCAGCCATAAACGACAGGGACGACTCGACAATGAGCAGTTCTTC.

CDR3 DNA: TGTGCCAGCAGTTATTTCCGGGACAGGGGGAACACTGAAGCTTTCTTT. Its protein is CASSYFRDRGNTEAFF. The chain employs TRBV6-5 and TRBJ1-1, with 10 positions matching TRBD1. From germline, CDR1 is MNHEY and CDR2 SVGAGI. CDR3 size: 16 residues. The V gene end was trimmed by 3 bases and the J gene end by 1 base; junction bases not matched to a gene: 5.

The chain recombines TRBV5-6 with TRBJ2-2, with D unclear. The CDR3 is 14 residues long. Germline loops: CDR1 SGHDT, CDR2 YYEEEE. The V end lost 4 bases, the J end lost 6 bases, and 13 bases lay between the germline ends. The CDR3 spells CASSLETGAGELFF. In DNA, the CDR3 is TGTGCCAGCAGCCTTGAGACCGGAGCCGGGGAGCTGTTTTTT.

The chain employs TRBV19 and TRBJ1-1; 10 bases line up with TRBD1. The germline gives CDR1 LNHDA, CDR2 SQIVND (reference sequence). V lost 7 bases and J lost 3; bases outside the gene matches: 8. The CDR3 has 15 residues. DNA of the CDR3: TGTGCCAGTAATAGACAGGGGGCATTATACACTGAAGCTTTCTTT. It translates to CASNRQGALYTEAFF.

J is TRBJ2-7 and V is TRBV9; 15 bases are a match to TRBD2. CDR1 is SGDLS and CDR2 is YYNGEE in the germline V gene. V was pared by 3 bases and J by 4 bases, with 8 bases of the junction left unmatched. CDR3 length: 17 residues. The CDR3 loop is CASSAGLAGGGEYEQYF. The CDR3, as DNA: TGTGCCAGCAGCGCGGGACTAGCGGGAGGAGGAGAGTACGAGCAGTACTTC.

The chain uses TRBV7-2 and TRBJ1-1, with D possibly matching TRBD1 (5 bases). The CDR3 runs to 15 residues. Germline CDR1 reads SGHTA; CDR2 reads FQGNSA. The V and J ends lost 0 bases and 0 bases respectively, with 8 bases between them. The CDR3, as DNA: TGTGCCAGCAGCTTAGCGCAGGGTATGAACACTGAAGCTTTCTTT. Translated, it gives CASSLAQGMNTEAFF.

CDR3 nucleotides: TGTGCCAGCAGTTTCTCACAGCTGAACACCGGGGAGCTGTTTTTT. This gives the protein CASSFSQLNTGELFF. The rearrangement uses TRBV27 and TRBJ2-2; no firm D call. Trimming took 3 bases from V and 1 from J, leaving 9 bases between them. Germline-derived CDR1 and CDR2 are MNHEY and SMNVEV (reference sequence). The CDR3 sequence is 15 residues long.

This rearrangement joins TRBV19 to TRBJ2-2, with D perhaps TRBD1 (5 bases). V lost 5 bases to trimming and J lost 1 base, with 11 bases between them. The CDR3 contains 15 residues. Germline-derived CDR1 and CDR2 are LNHDA and SQIVND (reference sequence). CDR3 loop: CASSVSGRNTGELFF. The CDR3, as DNA: TGTGCCAGTAGTGTGTCAGGGCGGAACACCGGGGAGCTGTTTTTT. The full variable domain, its missing parts supplied by reference TRBV19 and TRBJ2-2, is DGGITQSPKYLFRKEGQNVTLSCEQNLNHDAMYWYRQDPGQGLRLIYYSQIVNDFQKGDIAEGYSVSREKKESFPLTVTSAQKNPTAFYLCASSVSGRNTGELFFGEGSRLTVL.

The chain links TRBV9 to TRBJ1-1; weak D call: TRBD1 (6 bases). Deletions cut 0 bases from V and 3 bases from J, with 9 bases between. CDR1 is SGDLS, CDR2 YYNGEE, per germline. This CDR3 comprises 14 residues. The CDR3 here is CASSVEGQYTEAFF. In DNA form, the CDR3 reads TGTGCCAGCAGCGTAGAAGGACAGTACACTGAAGCTTTCTTT.